This is a list of T cell receptor beta chains from one sample in a study of T cell repertoires in cytomegalovirus infection. One entry per CDR3 protein, called by TCRdb with MiXCR from the reads. Here the sample spans approximately 180,000 distinct CDR3 sequences, roughly a fifth being singletons. The source material was PBMCs. The origin of the receptors is a human donor in good health (CMV status not recorded). Some clones in this sample may be carry-over from other donors' samples. The CDR3 runs from the conserved cysteine through the conserved F or W. The size field is filled for only some rows; it gives once, few, many or a size class.

len	v_gene	abundance	j_gene	CDR3aa
11	TRBV29-1	many	TRBJ2-5	CSVGGQETQYF
16	TRBV2	NA	TRBJ2-1	CASSSPASGMYNEQFF
15	TRBV6-1	NA	TRBJ1-1	CASSVAPAGSTEAFF
14	TRBV7-6	NA	TRBJ2-1	CASSLQGEYNDQFF
17	TRBV6-1	many	TRBJ2-3	CASVDRGQVRGTDTQYF
16	TRBV7-8	few	TRBJ1-5	CASSLEGGRHNQPQHF
16	TRBV7-9	many	TRBJ2-1	CASSHEGAGLYNEQFF
15	TRBV25-1	NA	TRBJ1-2	CASCETPGGKDGYTF
12	TRBV6-5	NA	TRBJ1-2	CASSSLGGGYTF
16	TRBV4-2	NA	TRBJ1-1	CASSRAPGQENTEAFF
13	TRBV14	many	TRBJ1-5	CASSQFSNQPQHF
15	TRBV10-2	few	TRBJ1-1	CASSDWARVRTEAFF
14	TRBV23-1	NA	TRBJ1-6	CASSQEREGSPLHF
14	TRBV11-2	many	TRBJ2-2	CASNLLGSSGELFF
14	TRBV20-1	few	TRBJ1-3	CSARQQVWDNTIYF
14	TRBV9	NA	TRBJ2-1	CASSEGPGYNEQFF
14	TRBV4-3	many	TRBJ2-2	CASSQVWGTGELFF
14	TRBV28	many	TRBJ2-7	CASRRSGSSYEQYF
15	TRBV7-9	NA	TRBJ2-1	CASSGGQSSYNEQFF
14	TRBV11-2	NA	TRBJ2-7	CASSLDLGAYEQYF
14	TRBV28	NA	TRBJ1-6	CASSLGGVDSPLHF
15	TRBV7-9	few	TRBJ2-5	CASSSLASLGVAQYF
14	TRBV7-9	few	TRBJ2-7	CASSLGTPTYEQYF
15	TRBV28	NA	TRBJ2-7	CASSPEGLAGLEQYF
13	TRBV14	few	TRBJ1-2	CASSQAGFYGYTF
14	TRBV19	few	TRBJ1-2	CASTPDRVLGGYTF
15	TRBV6-4	NA	TRBJ2-1	CASSDGWSAANEQFF
16	TRBV19	many	TRBJ2-1	CASSITGAGPVNEQFF
16	TRBV28	many	TRBJ1-2	CASSLGGLSLDYGYTF
15	TRBV5-4	NA	TRBJ1-1	CASSLAGALNTESFF
15	TRBV19	few	TRBJ2-4	CASSTQTGAKNIQYF
14	TRBV15	NA	TRBJ1-1	CATSSGGTNTEAFF
15	TRBV12-5	NA	TRBJ2-3	CASGPDRGVGDTQYF
15	TRBV11-1	NA	TRBJ1-1	CASSLAPERNTEAFF
16	TRBV7-6	NA	TRBJ2-5	CASSLGATSGQETQYF
16	TRBV11-2	NA	TRBJ1-2	CASSLARDSVYYGYTF
16	TRBV28	many	TRBJ2-7	CASSFSLASLSYEQYF
16	TRBV5-1	NA	TRBJ2-1	CASSFGGQGLGNEQFF
15	TRBV19	few	TRBJ1-5	CASSISTGNNQPQHF
15	TRBV29-1	few	TRBJ2-7	CSADPPTGCSYEQYF
16	TRBV28	NA	TRBJ2-7	CASSSRLAGGGSEQYF
12	TRBV7-2	many	TRBJ2-7	CASRQDLYEQYF
19	TRBV11-2	NA	TRBJ2-3	CASSLSPWTSGANTDTQYF
14	TRBV28	NA	TRBJ1-6	CASSPPARGSPLHF